These 26 T cell receptor beta chains came from one sample sequenced in a study of T cell repertoires in cytomegalovirus infection. TCRdb reprocessed the reads with MiXCR, giving one entry per CDR3 protein. This sample has around 360,000 distinct CDR3 sequences, with about 35% found just once. Their cognate antigens are unknown. The sequencing used cultured PBMCs, collected from culture after CMV antigen stimulation. Receptors were obtained from a human donor in good health (CMV status not recorded). Some clones in this sample may be carry-over from other donors' samples.

The rearrangement links TRBV7-8 to TRBJ2-2; 11 positions agree with TRBD2. Germline-derived CDR1 and CDR2 are SGHVS and FQNEAQ. Unmatched junction bases numbered 6, after V lost 1 base and J lost 2 bases. The CDR3 totals 18 residues. CDR3 residues: CASSLGRGLAANTGELFF. CDR3 DNA: TGTGCCAGCAGCTTAGGAAGGGGACTAGCGGCAAACACCGGGGAGCTGTTTTTT.

V gene TRBV19 combines with J gene TRBJ2-7, with 10 bases lining up with TRBD1. The CDR3 runs 14 residues. The ends lost 5 bases at V and 6 bases at J; junction bases unmatched: 7. The germline gives CDR1 LNHDA, CDR2 SQIVND (reference sequence). Here the CDR3 reads CASSPRDRGSEQYF. The CDR3 DNA reads TGTGCCAGTAGTCCCCGGGACAGGGGATCCGAGCAGTACTTC.

This clonotype was seen repeatedly, ten times or more. The chain carries TRBV7-2 and TRBJ2-1, with D perhaps given as TRBD1 or TRBD2 (5 bases each). Trimming pared 4 bases from V and 7 bases from J, leaving 11 bases between. Germline CDR1 and CDR2: SGHTA and FQGNSA. The CDR3 sequence is 13 residues long. CDR3 coding DNA: TGTGCCAGCAGCTCCTCTGGGGGTAATGAGCAGTTCTTC. Translating it yields CASSSSGGNEQFF. The variable domain in full, completed from reference TRBV7-2 and TRBJ2-1, reads GAGVSQSPSNKVTEKGKDVELRCDPISGHTALYWYRQSLGQGLEFLIYFQGNSAPDKSGLPSDRFSAERTGGSVSTLTIQRTQQEDSAVYLCASSSSGGNEQFFGPGTRLTVL.

This clonotype was seen more than once but under ten times. The rearrangement joins TRBV7-2 to TRBJ2-5, with D tentatively TRBD1 (6 bases). Germline CDR1 is SGHTA and CDR2 is FQGNSA. The V end lost 3 bases, the J end lost 4 bases, and 9 bases lay between the germline ends. This CDR3 is built from 13 residues. The CDR3 region is CASSFGQRETQYF. Written as DNA, the CDR3 is TGTGCCAGCAGCTTTGGACAGCGAGAGACCCAGTACTTC.

This clonotype was counted only a few times. The chain joins TRBV7-2 to TRBJ2-3; 11 bases are a match to TRBD2. CDR1 SGHTA and CDR2 FQGNSA come from the germline V gene. V was clipped by 4 bases and J by 11 bases; unmatched bases: 8. The CDR3 has 14 residues. The CDR3 is CASSSLTSGSEQYF. CDR3 sequence (DNA): TGTGCCAGCAGCTCCCTAACTAGCGGGAGTGAGCAGTATTTT.

This clonotype was observed a handful of times. V is TRBV27 and J is TRBJ2-3, with unresolved D. Deletions cut 6 bases from V and 2 bases from J, with 9 bases between. This CDR3 is 13 amino acids long. Germline V lookup: CDR1 MNHEY, CDR2 SMNVEV (reference sequence). The CDR3 sequence: CASRTAITDTQYF. The CDR3 region has the DNA TGTGCCAGCAGAACAGCGATCACAGATACGCAGTATTTT.

V and J are TRBV12-3 or TRBV12-4 and TRBJ1-2; 9 nucleotides align to TRBD1. This CDR3 spans 15 amino acids. Unmatched junction bases numbered 5, after V lost 6 bases and J lost 0 bases. The CDR3: CASRPRQGANYGYTF. The CDR3, as DNA: TGTGCCAGCAGACCCAGACAGGGGGCTAACTATGGCTACACCTTC.

This clonotype was seen a handful of times. CDR3 DNA sequence: TGTGCCAGCAGCACGGGTACAAACTCTGGGGCCAACGTCCTGACTTTC. Protein sequence: CASSTGTNSGANVLTF. The chain couples TRBV5-4 to TRBJ2-6; D is unclear. Germline V gene lookup returns CDR1 SGHNT and CDR2 YYREEE (reference sequence). The CDR3 totals 16 residues. Trimming shortened V by 4 bases and J by 0 bases, and 11 bases separated the two germline ends.

The chain has TRBV7-2 and TRBJ1-5, with no clear D. The V gene's germline CDR1 is SGHTA and CDR2 FQGNSA. The CDR3 extends over 15 amino acids. V was pared by 0 bases and J by 4 bases, with 10 bases between. The CDR3 nucleotides are TGTGCCAGCAGCTTAGCAGGGTGGATTAATCAGCCCCAGCATTTT. It encodes CASSLAGWINQPQHF.

This clonotype appeared many times. The chain carries TRBV12-3 or TRBV12-4 and TRBJ1-1, with 8 bases identical to TRBD1. The CDR3 totals 14 residues. Trimming cost V 6 bases and J 1 base; bases outside gene matches: 4. Here the CDR3 DNA reads TGTGCCAGCAGCTTTGGACAGGGGAACACTGAAGCTTTCTTT. Its protein product is CASSFGQGNTEAFF.

The chain combines TRBV6-2 or TRBV6-3 with TRBJ2-3; 7 bases are a match to TRBD2. CDR3 length: 13 residues. The trim removed 5 bases at V and 7 bases at J, leaving 6 bases unmatched. CDR1 and CDR2 from the germline V gene are MNHEY and SVGEGT. The CDR3 DNA reads as TGTGCCAGCAGTATTGCTAGCGGAAATACGCAGTATTTT. Amino acids: CASSIASGNTQYF.

The rearrangement joins TRBV5-6 to TRBJ2-2; no clear D gene. CDR1 is SGHDT and CDR2 is YYEEEE in the germline V gene. The CDR3 runs to 16 residues. V was shortened by 0 bases and J by 4 bases, with 13 bases between the two germline ends. This CDR3 is CASSLGRPIPTGELFF. The CDR3 bases are TGTGCCAGCAGCTTGGGTCGGCCCATCCCCACCGGGGAGCTGTTTTTT.

The J gene is TRBJ2-7, the V gene TRBV4-3; D possibly corresponds to TRBD1 (7 bases). V shed 4 bases and J shed 0 bases, with 13 bases lying between them. This CDR3 is built from 15 residues. Looked up from germline, CDR1 is LGHNA and CDR2 is YSLEER. DNA of the CDR3: TGCGCCAGCAGCCGGGCGGGACAGAGCTCCTACGAGCAGTACTTC. This translates into CASSRAGQSSYEQYF.

With respect to this clonotype: This may arise from a read error, as a much more abundant clone is one base away. The genes are TRBV11-2 and TRBJ2-3; D unresolved. CDR3 length: 12 residues. From germline, CDR1 is SGHAT and CDR2 FQNNGV. Trimming shortened V by 2 bases and J by 4 bases, and 4 bases separated the two germline ends. CDR3: CASSLPADTQYF. The CDR3 coding sequence is TGTGCCAGCAGCTTACCTGCAGATACGCAGTATTTT.

The chain combines TRBV11-2 with TRBJ2-1; no firm D call. Germline CDR1 SGHAT, CDR2 FQNNGV. The CDR3 has 15 residues. The ends were cut back, 4 bases at V and 3 bases at J, with 13 bases in the middle. This CDR3 reads CASSSPRGSYNEQFF. CDR3 DNA sequence: TGTGCCAGCAGCTCCCCCCGTGGCAGCTACAATGAGCAGTTCTTC.

This clonotype came up a few times. DNA for the CDR3: TGTGCCAGCAGTTTGGCAGGGGCGCTCGAGACCCAGTACTTC. Its translation: CASSLAGALETQYF. The chain joins TRBV28 to TRBJ2-5; D is perhaps TRBD1 (6 bases). Looked up from germline, CDR1 is MDHEN and CDR2 is SYDVKM. V was trimmed by 3 bases and J by 5 bases, leaving 13 bases between them. The CDR3 is 14 amino acids.

The CDR3 coding sequence is TGTGCCAGCAGCCCCCTGATGGACAGCGGTTATGAGCAGTTCTTC. This translates into CASSPLMDSGYEQFF. The chain uses TRBV7-8 and TRBJ2-1; D is possibly TRBD1 (6 bases). CDR1 and CDR2 from the germline V gene are SGHVS and FQNEAQ. V was cut by 5 bases and J by 8 bases, with 19 bases left in between. This CDR3 contains 15 residues.

V and J are TRBV27 and TRBJ2-6; D is ambiguous. The CDR3 consists of 14 residues. Trimming stripped 5 bases from V and 4 bases from J, with 9 bases between. Germline CDR1 and CDR2: MNHEY and SMNVEV (reference sequence). The CDR3 loop is CASSTHYGANVLTF. The DNA for the CDR3 is TGTGCCAGCAGTACACATTACGGGGCCAACGTCCTGACTTTC. Supplemented by reference TRBV27 and TRBJ2-6, the full variable domain reads EAQVTQNPRYLITVTGKKLTVTCSQNMNHEYMSWYRQDPGLGLRQIYYSMNVEVTDKGDVPEGYKVSRKEKRNFPLILESPSPNQTSLYFCASSTHYGANVLTFGAGSRLTVL.

The V gene is TRBV6-5, the J gene TRBJ2-5, with D maybe TRBD2 (6 bases). The V and J ends lost 0 bases and 5 bases respectively, with 13 bases between them. Germline V gives CDR1 MNHEY, CDR2 SVGAGI. CDR3 length: 15 amino acids. The CDR3 is CASSYSTGSMETQYF. CDR3 DNA sequence: TGTGCCAGCAGTTACTCCACCGGGAGCATGGAGACCCAGTACTTC.

Only one count was recorded for this clonotype. The junction does not match germline at one end; this may be a read error. This chain links TRBV14 with TRBJ1-1, with D unclear. Germline V gene data show CDR1 as SGHDN and CDR2 as FVKESK. The CDR3 is made up of 14 amino acids. The CDR3 DNA reads as TGTGCCAGGAGCCTCACACTCGGGAACACTGAAGCTTTCTTT. It is translated as CARSLTLGNTEAFF.

The chain employs TRBV19 and TRBJ2-3; D uncertain. CDR1 LNHDA and CDR2 SQIVND come from the germline V gene (reference sequence). Trimming removed 11 bases at V and 6 bases at J, with 9 bases between. The CDR3 runs to 10 residues. DNA of the CDR3: TGTGCCCACCAGCAGGATACGCAGTATTTT. The encoded protein is CAHQQDTQYF.

CDR3 amino acids: CASSFSWEGYEQYF. DNA of the CDR3: TGTGCCAGCAGTTTCTCTTGGGAGGGGTACGAGCAGTACTTC. The chain links TRBV28 to TRBJ2-7; TRBD2 agrees at 7 bases. This CDR3 contains 14 residues. V gave up 3 bases and J gave up 4 bases; unmatched junction bases: 6. Germline V gives CDR1 MDHEN, CDR2 SYDVKM.

This clonotype was counted ten times or more. V and J are TRBV7-2 and TRBJ2-3; maybe TRBD2 (5 bases). CDR1 and CDR2 (germline): SGHTA, FQGNSA. The V end lost 4 bases, the J end lost 5 bases, and 19 bases lay between the germline ends. The CDR3 sequence is 16 residues long. The CDR3 sequence: CASSSKRTSGKDTQYF. CDR3 DNA sequence: TGTGCCAGCAGCTCGAAACGGACGTCGGGGAAAGATACGCAGTATTTT.

This chain uses TRBV28 with TRBJ1-2, with 7 positions matching TRBD1. Losses at the gene ends were 7 bases for V and 8 bases for J; bases not matched to a gene: 13. Germline CDR1 MDHEN, CDR2 SYDVKM. This CDR3 has 14 amino acids. The CDR3 bases are TGTGCCAGCACCACCGGTGGAGGGGGCTGGGGCTACACCTTC. It yields the protein CASTTGGGGWGYTF.

This chain joins TRBV11-3 and TRBJ2-1; D remains ambiguous. Trimming took off 7 bases at V and 6 bases at J, with 19 bases between the two ends. This CDR3 region has 15 residues. From germline, CDR1 is SGHNT and CDR2 YENEEA. The CDR3, as DNA: TGTGCCAGCACCAAGACCCATTATAGAAGCAATGAGCAGTTCTTC. Translated: CASTKTHYRSNEQFF.

V is TRBV19 and J is TRBJ1-1; 9 bases are a match to TRBD1. The CDR3 runs to 14 residues. Germline-derived CDR1 and CDR2 are LNHDA and SQIVND (reference sequence). V shed 3 bases, J shed 5 bases, and the junction held 4 bases outside the gene matches. The CDR3 protein is CASSMYRGRTEAFF. The CDR3 DNA reads TGTGCCAGTAGTATGTACAGGGGGCGAACTGAAGCTTTCTTT.